This is a list of T cell receptor beta chains from one sample in a study of CD8+ T cells in alopecia areata. The protocol was immunoSEQ multiplex PCR, while the TCRdb copy is restricted to in-frame clones and leaves out a portion. The sample lists under 200,000 clones, less than 70% occurring once. The sequences come from CD4+ T cells sorted from blood, collected at week 24, from a patient treated with tofacitinib. These receptors all stem from a human donor with alopecia areata. Each CDR3 is given without its conserved first and last residue.

TRBV30	TRBJ1-1	AWRGRQGRGTEAF
TRBV4-1	TRBJ2-5	ASSAEETQY
TRBV15	TRBJ2-5	ATSRPDRGPSETQY
TRBV4-2	TRBJ2-1	ASSRLAGDEQF
TRBV6-5	TRBJ1-2	ASSHGGFGYT
TRBV4-1	TRBJ2-7	ASSHPGQGAYEQY
TRBV5-6	TRBJ2-7	ASSLDRQGGEQY
TRBV30	TRBJ1-2	AWSFPDRDNGYT
TRBV29-1	TRBJ1-5	SVLTGQNQPQH
TRBV14	TRBJ2-1	ASSASGPYNEQF
TRBV5-6	TRBJ1-4	ASSLVGPASEKLF
TRBV6-5	TRBJ1-2	ASRPDRGGGYT
TRBV7-9	TRBJ2-7	ASSLESREQY
TRBV20-1	TRBJ2-5	SASLETQY
TRBV6-5	TRBJ2-7	ASQPALQQSYEQY
TRBV30	TRBJ2-5	AWSARDRGSQY
TRBV23-1	TRBJ2-7	ASTLGETSGEQY
TRBV5-1	TRBJ1-1	ASSAGQGPRDTEAF
TRBV11-2	TRBJ1-1	ASSLQPPGAF
TRBV5-1	TRBJ1-6	ASTGTDNSPLH
TRBV30	TRBJ2-7	AWSPGQGSYEQY
TRBV10-3	TRBJ2-5	AISDLETQY
TRBV6-1	TRBJ2-3	ASSTTDRESATQY
TRBV29-1	TRBJ1-5	SVVPRYYSGNQPQH
TRBV30	TRBJ2-7	AWSRGGAYEQY
TRBV29-1	TRBJ2-3	SVGSRGTDTQY
TRBV29-1	TRBJ1-1	SVGQGGTEAF
TRBV19	TRBJ2-3	ASSSGPRGLTDTQY
TRBV23-1	TRBJ1-1	ASSPPGIAEAF
TRBV5-5	TRBJ2-3	ASSFGTDTQY
TRBV23-1	TRBJ2-2	ASSNGELF
TRBV7-8	TRBJ2-1	ASSLVWENEQF
TRBV29-1	TRBJ2-2	STVGGQGTGELF
TRBV15	TRBJ2-3	ATSTRVPHTQY
TRBV18	TRBJ1-1	ASSPLAVDTEAF
TRBV7-7	TRBJ2-5	ASSATGIQETQY
TRBV30	TRBJ1-4	AWSAPEGKLF
TRBV2	TRBJ2-3	ARGETPSGDTQY
TRBV13	TRBJ2-1	ASSPRGQGMVDNEQF
TRBV5-4	TRBJ1-2	ASSLGHIFYGYT
TRBV29-1	TRBJ1-5	SVETGTGSNQPQH
TRBV6-1	TRBJ1-2	ASSDGRYYGYT
TRBV7-2	TRBJ2-1	ASSALAGGNNEQF
TRBV5-1	TRBJ1-2	ASSMGDRGNGYT
TRBV30	TRBJ1-1	AWSVRRGTEAF
TRBV5-1	TRBJ2-3	ASSLSGTGSTDTQY
TRBV10-3	TRBJ2-1	ACGTTSSYNEQF
TRBV6-5	TRBJ2-7	ASSVAGGNYEQY
TRBV30	TRBJ2-1	ASGTVYNEQF
TRBV6-1	TRBJ1-2	ASSEKRGGNYGYT
TRBV30	TRBJ1-5	AWSVLLSNQPQH
TRBV19	TRBJ2-7	ADEAPD
TRBV29-1	TRBJ2-7	SVEDGTFGEQY
TRBV18	TRBJ1-4	ASSPKTGREEKLF
TRBV7-2	TRBJ2-5	ASSLGTSGGAYETQY
TRBV7-9	TRBJ2-3	ASSPKTSGGLYTQY
TRBV7-2	TRBJ1-1	ASSLGLMNTEAF